This T cell receptor beta chain was identified during a study of cytomegalovirus exposure and HLA in healthy donors. Study overall: Prior work identified 100 million to 130 million unique TCR beta sequences in 150 million to 200 million T cells.

Findings and limits, study-wide: Later on, a genetic analysis was performed. It linked a missense variant in DCLRE1C with V- and J-gene trimming of TCR beta.

Vbeta (60) and Jbeta (13) primers were used in the PCR. Here immunoSEQ multiplex PCR was the method, and the copy in TCRdb shows in-frame clones only, minus some. This table holds under 150,000 clones, about 70% found once. Note on this clone: Its antigen is not known.

Germline-derived CDR1 and CDR2 are SNHLY and FYNNEI. CDR3 length equals 14 residues. The trim removed 4 bases at V and 4 bases at J, leaving 5 bases unmatched. This TCR came from a middle-aged woman in good health and CMV-seronegative. The V and J genes are TRBV2 and TRBJ1-2; 8 nucleotides match TRBD1. Sequencing was carried out using PBMCs. CDR3 bases: TGTGCCAGCAGTGGAGACAGGGGAACCTATGGCTACACCTTC. Protein product: CASSGDRGTYGYTF.